This TCR beta chain was sequenced for a study of cytomegalovirus exposure and HLA in healthy donors. Deletions cut 6 bases from V and 1 base from J, with 12 bases between. Germline V CDR1 and CDR2: KGHSH, LQKENI. The CDR3 runs 14 residues. This table comes from immunoSEQ multiplex PCR, and its TCRdb copy is limited to in-frame clones, with some not included. The sample yields 73,000 or so clones, 94% seen once. Source material: PBMCs. The chain has TRBV18 and TRBJ1-1; D is perhaps TRBD1 (5 bases). This receptor was obtained from a woman aged 18-29 years in good health and CMV-seropositive. The CDR3 DNA sequence: TGTGCCAGCTCCCTCAGGGAACCGAACACTGAAGCTTTCTTT. Protein product: CASSLREPNTEAFF.